These 27 T cell receptor beta chains originate from one sample sequenced in a study of blood T cell repertoires in COVID-19 (dated by TCRdb to between 2020 and 2021). The library relied on the immunoSEQ multiplex PCR assay. The immuneACCESS repertoire file appears here via TCRdb, limited to in-frame rearrangements. These files lack a portion of the clones; in checked studies, under half of the deficit traces to unresolved V genes, and the cause of the others is not known. The sample has about 400,000 clones on record, roughly 90% of them singletons. The ten largest clones capture 2.5% to 3.5% of the sample. Source material: PBMCs or T cells enriched from blood (not recorded which). The receptors come from a woman aged 30 to 39 who had recovered from COVID-19.

This rearrangement joins TRBV29-1 to TRBJ2-1, with D unclear. CDR3 length equals 13 residues. In germline, CDR1 is SQVTM, CDR2 ANQGSEA. The CDR3: CSTTLPSYNEQFF. The CDR3 DNA follows: TGCAGTACAACGCTTCCCTCCTACAATGAGCAGTTCTTC.

V gene TRBV7-8 combines with J gene TRBJ2-1, with TRBD2 matching 11 bases. Germline assignment: CDR1 SGHVS and CDR2 FQNEAQ. The V and J ends lost 2 bases and 6 bases, in that order; junction bases with no gene match: 3. The CDR3 has 15 amino acids. The CDR3 sequence: CASSLLAGGPNEQFF. The CDR3 nucleotides are TGTGCCAGCAGCTTACTAGCGGGAGGCCCCAATGAGCAGTTCTTC.

The chain has TRBV6-6 and TRBJ2-2; D might be TRBD2 (6 bases). The CDR3 extends over 16 amino acids. Per germline, CDR1 MNHNY and CDR2 SVGAGI (reference sequence). V lost 7 bases to trimming and J lost 4 bases, with 19 bases between them. The CDR3 DNA is TGTGCCAGCACTAGGGACTTAGGGCTTGTCACCGGGGAGCTGTTTTTT. It translates to CASTRDLGLVTGELFF.

This sequence joins TRBV10-2 and TRBJ2-7; 7 nucleotides align to TRBD1. The trim removed 6 bases at V and 2 bases at J, leaving 4 bases unmatched. CDR1 and CDR2 from the germline V gene are WSHSY and SAAADI. The CDR3 runs to 13 residues. This CDR3 reads CASRTGRAYEQYF. CDR3 nucleotide sequence: TGCGCCAGCAGGACAGGGCGCGCCTACGAGCAGTACTTC.

The rearrangement uses TRBV9 and TRBJ2-5, with 13 bases lining up with TRBD2. V gave up 4 bases and J gave up 5 bases; unmatched junction bases: 14. The CDR3 has 18 amino acids. Germline V gene lookup returns CDR1 SGDLS and CDR2 YYNGEE. In nucleotides, the CDR3 is TGTGCCAGCAGCCCGCGGGGAGGACTAGCGGGGGCACAGGAGACCCAGTACTTC. Residues: CASSPRGGLAGAQETQYF. The whole variable domain, remainder taken from reference TRBV9 and TRBJ2-5, is DSGVTQTPKHLITATGQRVTLRCSPRSGDLSVYWYQQSLDQGLQFLIQYYNGEERAKGNILERFSAQQFPDLHSELNLSSLELGDSALYFCASSPRGGLAGAQETQYFGPGTRLLVL.

The chain carries TRBV29-1 and TRBJ1-4, with 8 bases fitting TRBD1. This CDR3 contains 14 residues. Trimming cost V 4 bases and J 10 bases; bases outside gene matches: 11. Germline V gene data show CDR1 as SQVTM and CDR2 as ANQGSEA. The CDR3 region has the DNA TGCAGCGTTGCCTCTGGGACAGGTGAAGGAAAACTGTTTTTT. It encodes CSVASGTGEGKLFF.

The chain combines TRBV9 with TRBJ2-7, with TRBD1 as a possible D gene (5 bases). Germline loops: CDR1 SGDLS, CDR2 YYNGEE. The CDR3 length is 17 residues. V gave up 0 bases and J gave up 5 bases, with 21 bases separating them. CDR3 amino acids: CASSVGVPGNNIDEQYF. CDR3 in DNA: TGTGCCAGCAGCGTAGGTGTTCCAGGGAATAATATCGACGAGCAGTACTTC.

The V gene is TRBV7-6, the J gene TRBJ2-7, with 13 bases identical to TRBD2. This CDR3 has 17 residues. Germline CDR1 SGHVS, CDR2 FNYEAQ. Trimming cost V 1 base and J 3 bases; bases outside gene matches: 6. The CDR3 protein is CASSLESGTSGNYEQYF. Here the CDR3 DNA reads TGTGCCAGCAGCTTAGAGTCAGGGACTAGCGGGAACTACGAGCAGTACTTC.

This clone was picked up one time. The gene calls are TRBV6-1 and TRBJ2-7; TRBD2 is a possible D gene (7 bases). CDR3 length: 15 residues. CDR1 is MNHNS, CDR2 SASEGT, per germline. Trimming took 3 bases from V and 4 from J, leaving 16 bases between them. CDR3 sequence (DNA): TGTGCCAGCAGTGACCCTGGGGGGCGGGAGTACGAGCAGTACTTC. This sequence encodes CASSDPGGREYEQYF.

The chain employs TRBV4-1 and TRBJ2-3; TRBD1 agrees at 10 bases. In germline, CDR1 is MGHRA, CDR2 YSYEKL. The V and J ends lost 2 bases and 2 bases, in that order; junction bases with no gene match: 7. This CDR3 has 17 amino acids. The CDR3 DNA sequence: TGCGCCAGCAGCCAAACCCCGACAGGGGGCGACACAGATACGCAGTATTTT. As protein: CASSQTPTGGDTDTQYF.

The rearrangement joins TRBV9 to TRBJ2-1, with a possible D match to TRBD2 (6 bases). The germline V gene has CDR1 SGDLS and CDR2 YYNGEE. CDR3 length: 15 residues. Trimming removed 0 bases from V and 4 bases from J, with 11 bases in between. The CDR3 bases are TGTGCCAGCAGCGTAGAAGCGGGCTTTTACAATGAGCAGTTCTTC. Translating it yields CASSVEAGFYNEQFF.

The chain is built from TRBV2 and TRBJ2-1, with TRBD2 identical over 14 bases. Per germline, CDR1 SNHLY and CDR2 FYNNEI. J lost 7 bases, V lost 6 bases, and 5 bases had no gene match. This CDR3 comprises 15 residues. The CDR3 DNA reads as TGTGCCAGCAGGGGACTAGCGGGAGTCTGGAATGAGCAGTTCTTC. This encodes CASRGLAGVWNEQFF.

The chain employs TRBV28 and TRBJ1-2, with D unresolved. V was trimmed by 5 bases and J by 5 bases, leaving 6 bases between them. The length of the CDR3 is 11 residues. Germline values: CDR1 MDHEN, CDR2 SYDVKM. CDR3 DNA sequence: TGTGCCAGCAGTACGCAGTATGGCTACACCTTC. It yields the protein CASSTQYGYTF.

The CDR3 loop is CASSENRGSPYEQYF. CDR3 sequence (DNA): TGTGCCAGCAGTGAAAACAGGGGGTCCCCCTACGAGCAGTACTTC. The J gene is TRBJ2-7, the V gene TRBV2; 8 nucleotides agree with TRBD1. CDR1 is SNHLY, CDR2 FYNNEI, per germline. Trimming at V came to 2 bases and at J to 2 bases, leaving 5 bases not matched to a gene. This CDR3 is 15 amino acids long.

This clone showed up just a few times. This chain joins TRBV5-1 and TRBJ1-1; D remains unclear. The CDR3 covers 14 residues. The germline V gene has CDR1 SGHRS and CDR2 YFSETQ. Trimming took 4 bases from V and 5 from J, leaving 15 bases between them. CDR3 amino acids: CASSTRGPGTEAFF. The CDR3 DNA sequence: TGCGCCAGCAGCACCCGAGGGCCGGGGACTGAAGCTTTCTTT.

The rearrangement links TRBV3-1 (or the pseudogene TRBV3-2) to TRBJ1-1; D might be TRBD1 (5 bases). Germline CDR1 and CDR2: LGHDT and YNNKEL (reference sequence). The CDR3 is made up of 16 amino acids. The germline V and J ends were trimmed by 0 bases and 3 bases, with 14 bases remaining between them. Here the CDR3 DNA reads TGTGCCAGCAGCCAAGACGGGGGGGGTTTGGACACTGAAGCTTTCTTT. It is translated as CASSQDGGGLDTEAFF.

This clone was counted between two and nine times. The rearrangement links TRBV11-1 to TRBJ2-7, with 12 bases matching TRBD2. The CDR3 consists of 14 residues. Losses at the gene ends were 4 bases for V and 7 bases for J; bases not matched to a gene: 5. CDR1 SGHAT and CDR2 FQDESV come from the germline V gene (reference sequence). As DNA, the CDR3 is TGTGCCAGCAGCTCGACTAGCGGGGGTGAAGAGCAGTACTTC. Translation: CASSSTSGGEEQYF.

The chain combines TRBV19 with TRBJ2-1, with no clear D. The V gene's germline CDR1 is LNHDA and CDR2 SQIVND (reference sequence). This CDR3 is built from 15 residues. V shed 6 bases and J shed 6 bases, with 18 bases lying between them. The CDR3 DNA sequence: TGTGCCAGTAGAAGACTCGGAGATACTTTCAATGAGCAGTTCTTC. This gives the protein CASRRLGDTFNEQFF.

This chain's CDR3 is CASSEGVTDTQYF. The CDR3, as DNA: TGTGCCAGCAGTGAGGGAGTCACAGATACGCAGTATTTT. This chain connects TRBV2 to TRBJ2-3; D may be TRBD2 (5 bases). The CDR3 is 13 residues long. Trimming took off 3 bases at V and 2 bases at J, with 6 bases between the two ends. Germline CDR1 reads SNHLY; CDR2 reads FYNNEI.

This rearrangement joins TRBV18 to TRBJ1-2, with D hard to call. Germline V gives CDR1 KGHSH, CDR2 LQKENI. The CDR3 covers 13 residues. Between the trimmed V and J ends, which lost 6 bases and 3 bases, there was a span of 11 bases. The CDR3 nucleotides are TGTGCCAGCTCGGAGGGTTCGCACTATGGCTACACCTTC. Protein: CASSEGSHYGYTF.

This clone was seen once. CDR3 amino acids: CAGSPMQAGRDTQYF. CDR3 bases: TGTGCCGGGTCCCCGATGCAGGCGGGGAGAGATACGCAGTATTTT. The chain combines TRBV7-9 with TRBJ2-3; TRBD2 is a possible D gene (6 bases). CDR1 SEHNR and CDR2 FQNEAQ come from the germline V gene (reference sequence). The CDR3 runs to 15 residues. V shed 11 bases and J shed 5 bases, with 23 bases lying between them.

This clone has a handful of counts. The chain links TRBV3-1 (or the pseudogene TRBV3-2) to TRBJ2-7; 7 bases align to TRBD2. The germline V gene encodes CDR1 LGHDT and CDR2 YNNKEL (reference sequence). This CDR3 has 15 residues. V trimming: 3 bases; J trimming: 3 bases; junction bases outside the gene matches: 8. The CDR3: CASSHGQGGSYEQYF. The CDR3 DNA follows: TGTGCCAGCAGCCATGGGCAGGGAGGGAGCTACGAGCAGTACTTC.

The rearrangement links TRBV12-3 or TRBV12-4 to TRBJ1-2; maybe TRBD1 (5 bases). V was pared by 8 bases and J by 8 bases, with 12 bases between. The CDR3 extends over 11 amino acids. CDR3 in amino acids: CASARVGGYTF. The CDR3 DNA follows: TGTGCCAGCGCCAGGGTTGGCGGCTACACCTTC.

This chain uses TRBV5-4 with TRBJ1-2; D gene uncertain. Trimming left V 1 base short and J 5 bases short, with 15 bases between. In germline, CDR1 is SGHNT, CDR2 YYREEE (reference sequence). The CDR3 extends over 15 amino acids. CDR3 DNA: TGTGCCAGCAGCTTGAAACTCGGGGTCACTTATGGCTACACCTTC. Translation: CASSLKLGVTYGYTF.

V and J are TRBV11-2 and TRBJ2-7; 9 bases match TRBD2. Looked up from germline, CDR1 is SGHAT and CDR2 is FQNNGV. CDR3 size: 14 residues. The V and J ends lost 6 bases and 6 bases, in that order; junction bases with no gene match: 9. CDR3 in DNA: TGTGCCAGCAGTCCTAGCGGGGATCCGCGCGAGCAGTACTTC. It specifies CASSPSGDPREQYF.

The chain uses TRBV5-1 and TRBJ2-3, with 9 positions matching TRBD2. CDR3 length equals 16 residues. Germline V gives CDR1 SGHRS, CDR2 YFSETQ. V lost 0 bases and J lost 4; bases outside the gene matches: 6. CDR3 sequence (DNA): TGCGCCAGCAGCTTGGAAGGGACTAGCCTCGCAGATACGCAGTATTTT. Its translation is CASSLEGTSLADTQYF.

The DNA of the CDR3 is TGTGCCAGCAGTGAAGAGGAGGGAGCTAGCGGGCGCTACGAGCAGTACTTC. Protein product: CASSEEEGASGRYEQYF. The chain has TRBV2 and TRBJ2-7; 8 bases map to TRBD2. V was pared by 1 base and J by 3 bases, with 11 bases of the junction left unmatched. The CDR3 length is 17 residues. CDR1 and CDR2 (germline): SNHLY, FYNNEI. The whole variable domain, remainder taken from reference TRBV2 and TRBJ2-7, is EPEVTQTPSHQVTQMGQEVILRCVPISNHLYFYWYRQILGQKVEFLVSFYNNEISEKSEIFDDQFSVERPDGSNFTLKIRSTKLEDSAMYFCASSEEEGASGRYEQYFGPGTRLTVT.